The 16 T cell receptor beta chains below were found in one sample sequenced in a study of CXCR3-negative and CXCR3-positive naive CD8 T cells. Broader study findings: CXCR3-positive naive cells carried more hydrophobic TRB CDR3s than CXCR3-negative ones.

The antigens of these receptors remain unknown. The authors made the TRB cDNA libraries by 5' RACE using UMI labels. Reanalyzing the 5' RACE reads, TCRdb keeps one entry per CDR3 protein, without DNA. The specimen's table records around 80,000 distinct CDR3 sequences. Sequenced material: naive CXCR3+ CD8+ T cells from blood. As to subset: CD45RO-CCR7+CD27+CD95- naive CD8+ T cells expressing CXCR3 (TNR3+). Receptor source: a human donor in good health. Some clones in this sample may be carry-over from other donors' samples.

The rearrangement joins TRBV29-1 to TRBJ2-5; with no DNA, the TCRdb D assignment of TRBD1 cannot be verified. Germline CDR1 is SQVTM and CDR2 is ANQGSEA. The CDR3 is 14 residues long. The CDR3 sequence: CSVDRDRYQETQYF.

This chain connects TRBV7-6 to TRBJ2-7; without DNA, the TCRdb call of TRBD1 cannot be checked. Germline V gene data show CDR1 as SGHVS and CDR2 as FNYEAQ. The CDR3 is 14 residues long. The CDR3 protein is CASSLARGGYEQYF. Full variable domain (outside the CDR3, taken from reference TRBV7-6 and TRBJ2-7): GAGVSQSPRYKVTKRGQDVALRCDPISGHVSLYWYRQALGQGPEFLTYFNYEAQQDKSGLPNDRFSAERPEGSISTLTIQRTEQRDSAMYRCASSLARGGYEQYFGPGTRLTVT.

This chain connects TRBV13 to TRBJ2-5; TCRdb's D gene call, TRBD1, goes unchecked for lack of DNA. Germline V gives CDR1 PRHDT, CDR2 FYEKMQ (reference sequence). This CDR3 has 14 residues. The CDR3 sequence is CASSQPAGEETQYF. Full variable domain (rest looked up from reference TRBV13 and TRBJ2-5): AAGVIQSPRHLIKEKRETATLKCYPIPRHDTVYWYQQGPGQDPQFLISFYEKMQSDKGSIPDRFSAQQFSDYHSELNMSSLELGDSALYFCASSQPAGEETQYFGPGTRLLVL.

The V gene is TRBV2, the J gene TRBJ2-5; without DNA, the TCRdb call of TRBD1 cannot be checked. This CDR3 has 14 residues. Germline V gene sequence: CDR1 SNHLY, CDR2 FYNNEI. The CDR3 here is CATYYSDRGETQYF.

V and J are TRBV5-5 and TRBJ1-2. The CDR3 has 13 residues. Germline V gene lookup returns CDR1 SGHKS and CDR2 YYEKEE (reference sequence). The CDR3 reads CASSLDRAYGYTF.

The chain employs TRBV29-1 and TRBJ2-5; the D call from TCRdb, TRBD1, cannot be confirmed without DNA. CDR3 length equals 20 residues. Germline CDR1 reads SQVTM; CDR2 reads ANQGSEA. The CDR3 reads CSVEEHLSPYRGLYQETQYF.

The chain is built from TRBV28 and TRBJ2-5. CDR1 and CDR2 (germline): MDHEN, SYDVKM. There are 13 residues in the CDR3. The CDR3 protein is CASRDPRQETQYF.

This chain links TRBV6-2 or TRBV6-3 with TRBJ2-2; TCRdb gives TRBD1 as the D gene, but with no DNA this cannot be confirmed. CDR1 is MNHEY, CDR2 SVGEGT, per germline. This CDR3 contains 15 residues. The CDR3 reads CASSRDRVNTGELFF.

The chain carries TRBV29-1 and TRBJ2-7. The CDR3 runs 12 residues. Germline CDR1 and CDR2: SQVTM and ANQGSEA. The CDR3 protein is CSVVGDPYEQYF.

CDR3 amino acids: CASSQDNQPQHF. The chain links TRBV4-1 to TRBJ1-5. Germline lookup yields CDR1 MGHRA and CDR2 YSYEKL. This CDR3 has 12 amino acids.

CDR3 sequence reads: CASSFAVSGASYNEQFF. The rearrangement links TRBV12-3 or TRBV12-4 to TRBJ2-1; the TCRdb call, TRBD1, lacks DNA for checking. The CDR3 runs to 17 residues.

V gene TRBV7-9 combines with J gene TRBJ2-7; the TRBD2 assignment by TCRdb is unverifiable without DNA. Germline-derived CDR1 and CDR2 are SEHNR and FQNEAQ (reference sequence). CDR3 length: 15 amino acids. CDR3 amino acids: CASSATSGGRYEQYF. Combining the CDR3 with reference TRBV7-9 and TRBJ2-7 gives the whole variable domain DTGVSQNPRHKITKRGQNVTFRCDPISEHNRLYWYRQTLGQGPEFLTYFQNEAQLEKSRLLSDRFSAERPKGSFSTLEIQRTEQGDSAMYLCASSATSGGRYEQYFGPGTRLTVT.

The rearrangement uses TRBV20-1 and TRBJ2-7; TCRdb picks TRBD1, but there is no DNA to check that call. The CDR3 runs 16 residues. In germline, CDR1 is DFQATT, CDR2 SNEGSKA (reference sequence). The CDR3 is CSAPHQGAIQSHEQYF.

The V gene is TRBV5-4, the J gene TRBJ2-3; as DNA is missing, the TRBD1 call by TCRdb cannot be tested. The germline V gene encodes CDR1 SGHNT and CDR2 YYREEE (reference sequence). CDR3 length equals 16 residues. The CDR3 loop reads CASSLAYRGDTDTQYF. The full variable domain, in which reference TRBV5-4 and TRBJ2-3 provide the parts outside the CDR3, is ETGVTQSPTHLIKTRGQQVTLRCSSQSGHNTVSWYQQALGQGPQFIFQYYREEENGRGNFPPRFSGLQFPNYSSELNVNALELDDSALYLCASSLAYRGDTDTQYFGPGTRLTVL.

The V and J genes are TRBV28 and TRBJ1-5. CDR1 is MDHEN and CDR2 is SYDVKM in the germline V gene. The CDR3 is 13 amino acids. The CDR3 region is CASSSEKNQPQHF.

CDR3 sequence: CASSYTDPPRDRGHTQYF. V is TRBV6-2 or TRBV6-3 and J is TRBJ2-3; TCRdb's D call of TRBD1 is untestable without DNA. The CDR3 loop spans 18 amino acids. Germline CDR1 reads MNHEY; CDR2 reads SVGEGT.